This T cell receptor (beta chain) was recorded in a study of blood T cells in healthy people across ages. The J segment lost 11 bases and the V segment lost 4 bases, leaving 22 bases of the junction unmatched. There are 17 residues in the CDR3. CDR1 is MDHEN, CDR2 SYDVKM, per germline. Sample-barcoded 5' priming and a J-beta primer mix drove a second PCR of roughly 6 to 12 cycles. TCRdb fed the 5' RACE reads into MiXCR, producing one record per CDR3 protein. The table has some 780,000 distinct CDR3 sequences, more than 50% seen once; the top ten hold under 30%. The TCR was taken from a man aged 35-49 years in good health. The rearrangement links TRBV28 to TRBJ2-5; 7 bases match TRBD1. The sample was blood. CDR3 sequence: CASSSPSLQGRMEGQYF. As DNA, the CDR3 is TGTGCCAGCAGTTCCCCATCTCTACAGGGGCGGATGGAAGGGCAGTACTTC.